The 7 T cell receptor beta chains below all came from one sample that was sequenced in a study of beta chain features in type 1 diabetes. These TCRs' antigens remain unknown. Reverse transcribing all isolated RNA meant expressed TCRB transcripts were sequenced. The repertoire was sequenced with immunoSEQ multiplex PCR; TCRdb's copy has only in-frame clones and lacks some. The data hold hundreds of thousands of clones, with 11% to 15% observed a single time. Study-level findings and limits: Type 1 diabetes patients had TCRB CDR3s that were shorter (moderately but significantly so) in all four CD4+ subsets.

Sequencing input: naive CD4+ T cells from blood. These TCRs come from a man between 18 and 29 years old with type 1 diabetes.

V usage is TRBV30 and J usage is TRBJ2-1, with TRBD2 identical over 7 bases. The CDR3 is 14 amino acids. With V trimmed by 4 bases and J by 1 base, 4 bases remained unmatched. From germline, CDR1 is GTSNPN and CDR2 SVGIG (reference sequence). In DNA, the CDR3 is TGTGCCTGGACCCAAGCGGGGTCCTACAATGAGCAGTTCTTC. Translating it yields CAWTQAGSYNEQFF.

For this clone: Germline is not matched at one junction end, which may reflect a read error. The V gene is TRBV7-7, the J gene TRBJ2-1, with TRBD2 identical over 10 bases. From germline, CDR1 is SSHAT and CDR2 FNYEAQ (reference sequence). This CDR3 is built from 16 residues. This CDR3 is CASSPGSGGFNNEQFF. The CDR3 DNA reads TGTGCTAGCAGCCCTGGTAGCGGGGGGTTTAACAATGAGCAGTTCTTC.

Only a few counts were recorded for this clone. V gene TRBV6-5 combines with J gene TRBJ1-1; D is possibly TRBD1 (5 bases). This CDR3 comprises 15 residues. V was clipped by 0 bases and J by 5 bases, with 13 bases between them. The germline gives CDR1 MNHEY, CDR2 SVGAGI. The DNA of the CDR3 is TGTGCCAGCAGTTACTCGGGGTCAGGGAGTACTGAAGCTTTCTTT. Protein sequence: CASSYSGSGSTEAFF.

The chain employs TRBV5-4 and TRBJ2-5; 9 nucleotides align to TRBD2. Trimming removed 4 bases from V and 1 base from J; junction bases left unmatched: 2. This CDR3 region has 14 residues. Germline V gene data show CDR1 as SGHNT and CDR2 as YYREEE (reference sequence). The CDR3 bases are TGTGCCAGCAGCCGGACTAGCGCCCAAGAGACCCAGTACTTC. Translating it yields CASSRTSAQETQYF.

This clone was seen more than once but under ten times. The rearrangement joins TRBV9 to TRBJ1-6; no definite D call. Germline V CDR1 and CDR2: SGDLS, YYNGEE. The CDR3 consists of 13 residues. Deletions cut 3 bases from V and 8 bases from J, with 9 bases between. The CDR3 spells CASSALRDSPLHF. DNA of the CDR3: TGTGCCAGCAGCGCCCTCCGCGATTCACCCCTCCACTTT. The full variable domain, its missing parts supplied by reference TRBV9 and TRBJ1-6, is DSGVTQTPKHLITATGQRVTLRCSPRSGDLSVYWYQQSLDQGLQFLIQYYNGEERAKGNILERFSAQQFPDLHSELNLSSLELGDSALYFCASSALRDSPLHFGNGTRLTVT.

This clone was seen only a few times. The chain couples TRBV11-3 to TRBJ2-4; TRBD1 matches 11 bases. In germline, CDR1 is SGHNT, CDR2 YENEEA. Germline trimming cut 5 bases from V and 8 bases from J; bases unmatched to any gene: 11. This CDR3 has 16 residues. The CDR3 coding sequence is TGTGCCAGCAGCCCAGGACAGGGGGCCCCTAATGACATTCAGTACTTC. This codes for CASSPGQGAPNDIQYF.

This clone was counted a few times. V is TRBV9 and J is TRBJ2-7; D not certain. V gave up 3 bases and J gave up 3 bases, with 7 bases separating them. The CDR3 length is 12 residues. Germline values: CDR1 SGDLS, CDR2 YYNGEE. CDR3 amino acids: CASSALGYEQYF. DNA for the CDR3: TGTGCCAGCAGCGCTTTAGGCTACGAGCAGTACTTC.